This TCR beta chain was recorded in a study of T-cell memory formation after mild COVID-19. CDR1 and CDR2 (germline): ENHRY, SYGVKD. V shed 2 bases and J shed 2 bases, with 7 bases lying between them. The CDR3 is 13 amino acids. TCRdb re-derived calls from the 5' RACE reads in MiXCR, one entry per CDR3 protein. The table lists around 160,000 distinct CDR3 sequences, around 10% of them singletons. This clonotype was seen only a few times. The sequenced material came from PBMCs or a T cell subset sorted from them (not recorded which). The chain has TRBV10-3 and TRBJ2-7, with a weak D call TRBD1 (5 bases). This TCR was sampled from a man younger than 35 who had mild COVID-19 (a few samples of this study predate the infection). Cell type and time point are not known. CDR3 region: CAISEVRAYEQYF. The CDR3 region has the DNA TGTGCCATCAGTGAGGTCAGGGCCTACGAGCAGTACTTC.